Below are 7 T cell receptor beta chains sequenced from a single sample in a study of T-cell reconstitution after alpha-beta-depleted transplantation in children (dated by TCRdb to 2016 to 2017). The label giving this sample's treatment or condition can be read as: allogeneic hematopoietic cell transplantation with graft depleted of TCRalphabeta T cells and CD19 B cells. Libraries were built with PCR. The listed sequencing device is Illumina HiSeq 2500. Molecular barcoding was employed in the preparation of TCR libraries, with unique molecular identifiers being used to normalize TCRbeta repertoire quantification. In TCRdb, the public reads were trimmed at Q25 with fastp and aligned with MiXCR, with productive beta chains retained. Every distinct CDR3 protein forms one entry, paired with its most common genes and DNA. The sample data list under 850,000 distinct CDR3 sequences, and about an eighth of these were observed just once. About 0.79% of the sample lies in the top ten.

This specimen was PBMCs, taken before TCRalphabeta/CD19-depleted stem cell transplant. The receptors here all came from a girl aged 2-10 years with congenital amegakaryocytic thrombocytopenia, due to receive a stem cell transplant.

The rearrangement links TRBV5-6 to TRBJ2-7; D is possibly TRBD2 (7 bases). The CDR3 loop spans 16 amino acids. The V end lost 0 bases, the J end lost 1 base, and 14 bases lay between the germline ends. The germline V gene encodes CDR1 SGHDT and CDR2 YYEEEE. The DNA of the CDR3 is TGTGCCAGCAGCTTGGGGGGGGGGCAGGAGTCCTACGAGCAGTACTTC. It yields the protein CASSLGGGQESYEQYF.

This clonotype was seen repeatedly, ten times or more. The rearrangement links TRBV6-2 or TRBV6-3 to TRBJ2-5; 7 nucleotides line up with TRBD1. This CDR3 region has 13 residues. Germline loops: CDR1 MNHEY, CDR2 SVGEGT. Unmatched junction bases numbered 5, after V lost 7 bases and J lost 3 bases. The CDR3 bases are TGTGCCAGCATGTACAGGGGCGAAGAGACCCAGTACTTC. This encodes CASMYRGEETQYF.

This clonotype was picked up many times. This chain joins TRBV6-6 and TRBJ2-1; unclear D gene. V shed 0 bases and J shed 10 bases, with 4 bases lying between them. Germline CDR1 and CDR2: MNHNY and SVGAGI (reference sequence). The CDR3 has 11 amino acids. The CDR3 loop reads CASSYSLEQFF. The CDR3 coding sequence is TGTGCCAGCAGTTACTCTTTAGAGCAGTTCTTC.

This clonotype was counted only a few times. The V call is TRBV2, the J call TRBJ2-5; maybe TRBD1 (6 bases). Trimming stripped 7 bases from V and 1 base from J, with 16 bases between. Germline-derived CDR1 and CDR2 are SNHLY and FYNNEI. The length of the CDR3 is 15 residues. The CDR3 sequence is CASTRGQGTQETQYF. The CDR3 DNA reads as TGTGCCAGCACCCGGGGTCAGGGGACCCAAGAGACCCAGTACTTC.

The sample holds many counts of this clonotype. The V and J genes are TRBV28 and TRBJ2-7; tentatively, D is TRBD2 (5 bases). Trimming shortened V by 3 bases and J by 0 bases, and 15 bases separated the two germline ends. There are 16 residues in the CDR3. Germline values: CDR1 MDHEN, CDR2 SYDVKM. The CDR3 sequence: CASSFRGSSFSYEQYF. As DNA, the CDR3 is TGTGCCAGCAGTTTCCGAGGGTCCTCCTTCTCCTACGAGCAGTACTTC.

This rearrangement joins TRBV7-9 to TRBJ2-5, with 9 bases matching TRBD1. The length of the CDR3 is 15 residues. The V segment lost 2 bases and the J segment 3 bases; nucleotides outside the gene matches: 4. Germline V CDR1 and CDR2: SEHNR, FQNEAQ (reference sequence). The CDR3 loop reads CASSLYRGLEETQYF. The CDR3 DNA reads TGTGCCAGCAGCTTATACAGGGGGCTCGAAGAGACCCAGTACTTC.

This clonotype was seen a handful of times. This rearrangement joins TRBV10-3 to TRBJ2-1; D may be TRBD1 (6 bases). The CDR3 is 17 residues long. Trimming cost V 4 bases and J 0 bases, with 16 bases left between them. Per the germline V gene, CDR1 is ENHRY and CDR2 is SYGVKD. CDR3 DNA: TGTGCCATCAGTGCCGGCGTTCCAGGGGCCTCCTACAATGAGCAGTTCTTC. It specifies CAISAGVPGASYNEQFF.